These 21 T cell receptor beta chains were sequenced from one sample in a study of blood T cell repertoires in COVID-19. Clones were read by immunoSEQ multiplex PCR, and TCRdb kept only the in-frame ones, dropping some. The repertoire has about 110,000 clones, 87% of them found once; the top ten carry roughly 4.9%. Sequencing was carried out using peripheral blood. The receptors were gathered from a human donor in a cohort sampled during active COVID-19.

The gene calls are TRBV7-8 and TRBJ2-7, with 10 bases that match TRBD2. The CDR3 has 15 residues. Germline loops: CDR1 SGHVS, CDR2 FQNEAQ. V lost 5 bases and J lost 4; bases outside the gene matches: 8. The CDR3 DNA reads as TGTGCCAGCAGCAGTTTGAGCGGGAGGGGTTACGAGCAGTACTTC. This sequence encodes CASSSLSGRGYEQYF.

This CDR3 is CASSRSQNEKLFF. The CDR3 nucleotides are TGTGCCAGCTCAAGATCGCAGAATGAAAAACTGTTTTTT. The chain joins TRBV18 to TRBJ1-4; no clear D gene. The CDR3 is made up of 13 amino acids. Per germline, CDR1 KGHSH and CDR2 LQKENI. V lost 5 bases to trimming and J lost 5 bases, with 9 bases between them.

The genes are TRBV10-3 and TRBJ2-1, with 9 bases fitting TRBD2. The CDR3 extends over 16 amino acids. Trimming cost V 5 bases and J 6 bases; bases outside gene matches: 11. Germline V gene data show CDR1 as ENHRY and CDR2 as SYGVKD. The CDR3 here is CAISKTTSGPTNEQFF. The CDR3 nucleotides read TGTGCCATCAGTAAAACGACTAGCGGCCCGACCAATGAGCAGTTCTTC.

The V gene is TRBV6-2 or TRBV6-3, the J gene TRBJ1-5; D uncertain. This CDR3 spans 20 amino acids. The V end was cut by 5 bases, the J end by 4 bases, with 30 bases between. CDR1 and CDR2 (germline): MNHEY, SVGEGT. The CDR3 coding sequence is TGTGCCAGCAGTCTAATTCCGGCCTCGGCATCCGGGGAACGGAATCAGCCCCAGCATTTT. Protein sequence: CASSLIPASASGERNQPQHF.

The chain recombines TRBV18 with TRBJ2-1; 8 bases agree with TRBD1. The CDR3 runs 15 residues. Losses at the gene ends were 5 bases for V and 7 bases for J; bases not matched to a gene: 10. Germline CDR1 and CDR2: KGHSH and LQKENI. The CDR3 loop reads CASSTKQGDRNEQFF. The CDR3 coding sequence is TGTGCCAGCTCAACCAAACAGGGGGACCGGAATGAGCAGTTCTTC.

The rearrangement links TRBV5-1 to TRBJ2-2, with 9 bases identical to TRBD1. CDR1 is SGHRS and CDR2 is YFSETQ in the germline V gene. Trimming cost V 4 bases and J 6 bases; bases outside gene matches: 7. CDR3 length equals 15 residues. The CDR3, as DNA: TGCGCCAGCAGCGTACAGGGGGCTATTGCCGGGGAGCTGTTTTTT. This encodes CASSVQGAIAGELFF.

This clone was detected only once. The chain recombines TRBV6-6 with TRBJ1-1, with D tentatively TRBD1 (6 bases). CDR1 and CDR2 from the germline V gene are MNHNY and SVGAGI (reference sequence). The CDR3 length is 13 residues. The V end lost 5 bases, the J end lost 6 bases, and 13 bases lay between the germline ends. The CDR3 spells CASSRTGIAEAFF. CDR3 nucleotide sequence: TGTGCCAGCAGTAGAACAGGGATAGCTGAAGCTTTCTTT.

This clone came up once. The chain carries TRBV2 and TRBJ2-3; 9 positions match TRBD2. CDR1 is SNHLY and CDR2 is FYNNEI in the germline V gene. This CDR3 comprises 14 residues. The V segment lost 11 bases and the J segment 3 bases; nucleotides outside the gene matches: 9. CDR3 amino acids: CAGRLREGTDTQYF. Here the CDR3 DNA reads TGTGCCGGCCGGCTGCGGGAGGGTACAGATACGCAGTATTTT.

This chain links TRBV6-5 with TRBJ2-7, with D maybe TRBD2 (5 bases). CDR1 is MNHEY, CDR2 SVGAGI, per germline. V was cut by 0 bases and J by 2 bases, with 11 bases left in between. The CDR3 contains 15 residues. This CDR3 is CASSYSAPRAYEQYF. The CDR3 DNA is TGTGCCAGCAGTTACTCGGCCCCGAGGGCCTACGAGCAGTACTTC.

This clone appeared a single time. This chain connects TRBV19 to TRBJ1-2, with TRBD1 identical over 7 bases. The CDR3 totals 13 residues. Germline lookup yields CDR1 LNHDA and CDR2 SQIVND (reference sequence). V was pared by 11 bases and J by 6 bases, with 12 bases of the junction left unmatched. The DNA for the CDR3 is TGTGCCTCAGTCGAGGGGGCTGGGGATGGCTACACCTTC. Translated, it gives CASVEGAGDGYTF.

The chain links TRBV5-1 to TRBJ2-5, with TRBD2 matching over 8 bases. The CDR3 has 14 amino acids. CDR1 is SGHRS, CDR2 YFSETQ, per germline. V trimming: 5 bases; J trimming: 5 bases; junction bases outside the gene matches: 8. The CDR3 is CASSSSGSTETQYF. In nucleotides, the CDR3 is TGCGCCAGCAGTAGCAGCGGGAGTACTGAGACCCAGTACTTC.

The chain combines TRBV5-5 with TRBJ2-7, with 8 bases identical to TRBD1. CDR1 and CDR2 from the germline V gene are SGHKS and YYEKEE (reference sequence). J lost 4 bases, V lost 5 bases, and 14 bases had no gene match. The CDR3 runs to 16 residues. CDR3 sequence reads: CASSSLTGALRYEQYF. In DNA, the CDR3 is TGTGCCAGCAGTTCGCTGACAGGGGCCTTACGGTACGAGCAGTACTTC.

The V gene is TRBV5-1, the J gene TRBJ1-2; 7 bases align to TRBD1. CDR1 is SGHRS and CDR2 is YFSETQ in the germline V gene. Unmatched junction bases numbered 7, after V lost 4 bases and J lost 4 bases. CDR3 length: 14 residues. The CDR3 region is CASSLGGAGYGYTF. CDR3 sequence (DNA): TGCGCCAGCAGCCTAGGGGGCGCTGGCTATGGCTACACCTTC.

The V and J genes are TRBV3-1 (or the pseudogene TRBV3-2) and TRBJ1-1; D perhaps matches TRBD1 (5 bases). CDR3 length equals 14 residues. Deletions cut 1 base from V and 10 bases from J, with 16 bases between. Germline loops: CDR1 LGHDT, CDR2 YNNKEL (reference sequence). The CDR3: CASSQALQASTAFF. The CDR3 DNA sequence: TGTGCCAGCAGCCAAGCTTTACAGGCAAGTACAGCTTTCTTT.

The rearrangement joins TRBV19 to TRBJ2-4; 8 bases match TRBD1. The CDR3 has 16 amino acids. Germline CDR1 reads LNHDA; CDR2 reads SQIVND (reference sequence). The ends lost 5 bases at V and 8 bases at J; junction bases unmatched: 14. CDR3 loop: CASSSGPGTGGYIQYF. The DNA of the CDR3 is TGTGCCAGTAGTTCGGGCCCCGGAACAGGGGGGTACATTCAGTACTTC.

The chain recombines TRBV3-1 (or the pseudogene TRBV3-2) with TRBJ2-7; D perhaps matches TRBD1 (5 bases). The CDR3 sequence is 14 residues long. V lost 0 bases to trimming and J lost 7 bases, with 13 bases between them. Germline CDR1 reads LGHDT; CDR2 reads YNNKEL (reference sequence). The CDR3 region has the DNA TGTGCCAGCAGCCAAGAGCAGGGCCGCGTAGAGCAGTACTTC. As protein: CASSQEQGRVEQYF.

The J gene is TRBJ2-1, the V gene TRBV7-9, with TRBD2 matching over 9 bases. Germline V CDR1 and CDR2: SEHNR, FQNEAQ (reference sequence). V shed 0 bases and J 3 bases; nucleotides not matched to a gene: 3. The CDR3 extends over 16 amino acids. Here the CDR3 DNA reads TGTGCCAGCAGCTTAGCCGGTAGCGGGAGCTACAATGAGCAGTTCTTC. Its protein product is CASSLAGSGSYNEQFF.

J is TRBJ2-3 and V is TRBV29-1, with D tentatively TRBD1 (6 bases). The CDR3 sequence is 15 residues long. The germline V and J ends were trimmed by 3 bases and 3 bases, with 16 bases remaining between them. The V gene's germline CDR1 is SQVTM and CDR2 ANQGSEA. The CDR3 protein is CSVEGRYRVTDTQYF. In DNA, the CDR3 is TGCAGCGTTGAGGGTCGGTACAGGGTTACAGATACGCAGTATTTT.

This sequence joins TRBV19 and TRBJ1-2, with D unresolved. Germline V gene sequence: CDR1 LNHDA, CDR2 SQIVND (reference sequence). V was shortened by 3 bases and J by 7 bases, with 15 bases between the two germline ends. The CDR3 extends over 14 amino acids. CDR3 region: CASSMVRGSGGYTF. As DNA, the CDR3 is TGTGCCAGTAGTATGGTCCGGGGAAGCGGTGGCTACACCTTC.

This clone has just a few counts. This chain links TRBV9 with TRBJ1-5, with TRBD1 matching 9 bases. Germline V gives CDR1 SGDLS, CDR2 YYNGEE. The CDR3 extends over 15 amino acids. J was trimmed by 4 bases and V by 0 bases; bases with no gene match: 2. CDR3 nucleotide sequence: TGTGCCAGCAGCGTAGACAGGGGGCCAAATCAGCCCCAGCATTTT. Amino acid sequence: CASSVDRGPNQPQHF.

This clone has only a few counts. V is TRBV29-1 and J is TRBJ1-3, with D possibly matching TRBD1 (5 bases). Deletions cut 3 bases from V and 8 bases from J, with 11 bases between. The CDR3 runs to 12 residues. Per the germline V gene, CDR1 is SQVTM and CDR2 is ANQGSEA. The CDR3 reads CSVDPGEDTIYF. CDR3 coding DNA: TGCAGCGTTGATCCGGGGGAGGACACCATATATTTT. Filled out from reference TRBV29-1 and TRBJ1-3, the complete variable domain reads SAVISQKPSRDICQRGTSLTIQCQVDSQVTMMFWYRQQPGQSLTLIATANQGSEATYESGFVIDKFPISRPNLTFSTLTVSNMSPEDSSIYLCSVDPGEDTIYFGEGSWLTVV.